These 26 T cell receptor beta chains share one sample of origin, sequenced in a study of cytomegalovirus exposure and HLA in healthy donors. Some clones are missing from TCRdb's copy, which holds only in-frame ones; the method was immunoSEQ multiplex PCR. The sample consists of about 360,000 clones, more than 80% of them appearing once. The sequencing sample was made of PBMCs. Receptors originate from a woman between 18 and 29 years old in good health and CMV-seronegative.

CDR3 sequence (DNA): TGTGCCAGCAGTTTATCCGCACCCTATAGCAATCAGCCCCAGCATTTT. Its protein is CASSLSAPYSNQPQHF. This chain joins TRBV27 and TRBJ1-5; D gene unclear. V lost 0 bases, J lost 0 bases, and 9 bases lay in between. The length of the CDR3 is 16 residues. Germline V lookup: CDR1 MNHEY, CDR2 SMNVEV (reference sequence).

V is TRBV14 and J is TRBJ2-5; TRBD1 agrees at 7 bases. J was trimmed by 4 bases and V by 9 bases; bases with no gene match: 5. This CDR3 is 12 amino acids long. Germline CDR1 is SGHDN and CDR2 is FVKESK. The CDR3 loop reads CARGRQGETQYF. CDR3 in DNA: TGTGCCAGAGGAAGACAGGGAGAGACCCAGTACTTC.

The genes are TRBV7-9 and TRBJ2-3; TRBD2 is a possible D gene (6 bases). With 3 bases removed from V and 0 bases from J, the gap between germline ends came to 10 bases. There are 15 residues in the CDR3. Per germline, CDR1 SEHNR and CDR2 FQNEAQ (reference sequence). The CDR3: CASSFWAGSTDTQYF. In nucleotides, the CDR3 is TGTGCCAGCAGCTTCTGGGCGGGGAGCACAGATACGCAGTATTTT.

J is TRBJ2-1 and V is TRBV4-1; the match to TRBD1 covers 12 bases. This CDR3 is built from 18 residues. J was trimmed by 10 bases and V by 3 bases; bases with no gene match: 16. Germline assignment: CDR1 MGHRA and CDR2 YSYEKL. The CDR3 loop is CASSQRVPGQGARGEQFF. The CDR3 region has the DNA TGCGCCAGCAGCCAGAGGGTCCCGGGACAGGGGGCGAGGGGGGAGCAGTTCTTC.

J is TRBJ1-1 and V is TRBV7-9; 8 nucleotides agree with TRBD1. The CDR3 has 15 amino acids. With V trimmed by 11 bases and J by 0 bases, 11 bases remained unmatched. Germline CDR1 SEHNR, CDR2 FQNEAQ (reference sequence). The CDR3 DNA reads as TGTGCCGCCACCGGGACAGGAGCCATGAACACTGAAGCTTTCTTT. Translation: CAATGTGAMNTEAFF.

The chain employs TRBV6-1 and TRBJ1-2; D possibly corresponds to TRBD1 (5 bases). The CDR3 covers 14 residues. V lost 8 bases and J 8 bases, leaving 21 bases between the germline ends. Germline V gene data show CDR1 as MNHNS and CDR2 as SASEGT. The CDR3 DNA reads as TGTGCCAGCCGCCCCGGGGGTCAGGCAGGAGGCTACACCTTC. Translation gives CASRPGGQAGGYTF.

The chain joins TRBV4-2 to TRBJ2-7; 9 nucleotides align to TRBD1. The CDR3 is 14 residues long. With V trimmed by 5 bases and J by 6 bases, 8 bases remained unmatched. CDR1 is LGHNA, CDR2 YNFKEQ, per germline. In DNA, the CDR3 is TGTGCCAGCAGCTTCAGCTCGGACAGGGGCGAGCAGTACTTC. This encodes CASSFSSDRGEQYF.

V and J are TRBV2 and TRBJ1-6; tentative D call: TRBD1 (6 bases). Germline CDR1 and CDR2: SNHLY and FYNNEI. Trimming pared 8 bases from V and 7 bases from J, leaving 21 bases between. This CDR3 is built from 16 residues. For the CDR3, the DNA is TGTGCCAGCGGTAAGAGCCGGGACACCATCAATTCACCCCTCCACTTT. It specifies CASGKSRDTINSPLHF.

This sequence joins TRBV1 and TRBJ1-1; the table's D call, TRBD1, was not checked against the DNA. TRBV1 counts as a pseudogene. The CDR3 spans 16 residues. CDR3 amino acids: CTSSHEARGMDTEAFF. The CDR3 DNA follows: TGCACCAGCAGCCACGAAGCCAGGGGGATGGACACTGAAGCTTTCTTT.

The V call is TRBV30, the J call TRBJ1-4; D gene uncertain. V was pared by 2 bases and J by 7 bases, with 17 bases between. This CDR3 is built from 15 residues. Germline CDR1 GTSNPN, CDR2 SVGIG (reference sequence). The CDR3 DNA reads TGTGCCTGGAGTTTGGCCCACATAGAGGCTGAAAAACTGTTTTTT. As protein: CAWSLAHIEAEKLFF.

The chain has TRBV19 and TRBJ1-2; 10 nucleotides line up with TRBD1. The CDR3 runs to 14 residues. Trimming cost V 7 bases and J 4 bases; bases outside gene matches: 6. Germline V gene data show CDR1 as LNHDA and CDR2 as SQIVND (reference sequence). The CDR3 DNA is TGTGCCAGTAAAGCCGGGACAGGGGCCTATGGCTACACCTTC. Translating gives CASKAGTGAYGYTF.

The CDR3 loop is CASIPLGGQETQYF. Written as DNA, the CDR3 is TGTGCCAGCATTCCCTTAGGAGGACAAGAGACCCAGTACTTC. V and J are TRBV28 and TRBJ2-5; possibly TRBD2 for D (5 bases). This CDR3 region has 14 residues. Trimming removed 7 bases at V and 2 bases at J, with 14 bases between. The germline V gene encodes CDR1 MDHEN and CDR2 SYDVKM.

The chain recombines TRBV5-1 with TRBJ1-1, with D possibly being TRBD1 (5 bases). The V end was cut by 3 bases, the J end by 4 bases, with 28 bases between. The CDR3 runs 19 residues. Germline V gene data show CDR1 as SGHRS and CDR2 as YFSETQ. The CDR3, as DNA: TGCGCCAGCAGCTCGTCAGGTTTAAGGGGCCGCGAGTCGGGCACTGAAGCTTTCTTT. Its protein is CASSSSGLRGRESGTEAFF.

This clone was picked up a small number of times. This chain links TRBV19 with TRBJ1-2; D ambiguous. Germline V CDR1 and CDR2: LNHDA, SQIVND (reference sequence). Trimming took off 3 bases at V and 6 bases at J, with 5 bases between the two ends. The CDR3 runs 11 residues. CDR3 protein: CASSMSNGYTF. CDR3 bases: TGTGCCAGTAGTATGAGTAATGGCTACACCTTC.

J is TRBJ2-1 and V is TRBV5-5, with D uncertain. The germline V and J ends were trimmed by 1 base and 6 bases, with 17 bases remaining between them. Germline CDR1 and CDR2: SGHKS and YYEKEE (reference sequence). The CDR3 spans 16 residues. CDR3 in DNA: TGTGCCAGCAGCTTGACGGCCCTCGGAGTCAGCAATGAGCAGTTCTTC. Its translation: CASSLTALGVSNEQFF.

This chain connects TRBV5-4 to TRBJ1-2; 8 bases are a match to TRBD1. V was pared by 4 bases and J by 8 bases, with 4 bases of the junction left unmatched. The CDR3 runs to 12 residues. CDR1 and CDR2 (germline): SGHNT, YYREEE (reference sequence). The chain's CDR3 is CASSGTGSGYTF. The CDR3 DNA sequence: TGTGCCAGCAGCGGGACAGGATCGGGCTACACCTTC.

The chain uses TRBV2 and TRBJ2-7, with 15 bases identical to TRBD2. This CDR3 is built from 15 residues. Unmatched junction bases numbered 4, after V lost 6 bases and J lost 4 bases. Germline values: CDR1 SNHLY, CDR2 FYNNEI. CDR3 DNA: TGTGCCAGCAGGGGACTAGCGGGGGGCGGTTACGAGCAGTACTTC. It specifies CASRGLAGGGYEQYF. Drawing the rest from reference TRBV2 and TRBJ2-7, the complete variable domain is EPEVTQTPSHQVTQMGQEVILRCVPISNHLYFYWYRQILGQKVEFLVSFYNNEISEKSEIFDDQFSVERPDGSNFTLKIRSTKLEDSAMYFCASRGLAGGGYEQYFGPGTRLTVT.

The chain combines TRBV19 with TRBJ1-2, with D perhaps matching TRBD1 (5 bases). Germline assignment: CDR1 LNHDA and CDR2 SQIVND (reference sequence). The CDR3 consists of 13 residues. The ends were cut back, 7 bases at V and 3 bases at J, with 12 bases in the middle. The CDR3 nucleotides are TGTGCCAGTACCGCCAGGGCGGACTATGGCTACACCTTC. Its protein is CASTARADYGYTF. The variable domain in full, completed from reference TRBV19 and TRBJ1-2, reads DGGITQSPKYLFRKEGQNVTLSCEQNLNHDAMYWYRQDPGQGLRLIYYSQIVNDFQKGDIAEGYSVSREKKESFPLTVTSAQKNPTAFYLCASTARADYGYTFGSGTRLTVV.

The V and J genes are TRBV5-1 and TRBJ2-1; TRBD1 agrees at 10 bases. CDR1 is SGHRS and CDR2 is YFSETQ in the germline V gene. The CDR3 contains 14 residues. V lost 2 bases, J lost 13 bases, and 9 bases stayed unmatched. CDR3 sequence reads: CASSFPGQGMDQFF. CDR3 nucleotides: TGCGCCAGCAGCTTTCCGGGACAGGGGATGGACCAGTTCTTC.

The chain employs TRBV2 and TRBJ2-7, with 7 bases that match TRBD2. J was trimmed by 1 base and V by 8 bases; bases with no gene match: 8. The CDR3 is made up of 14 amino acids. Germline CDR1 is SNHLY and CDR2 is FYNNEI. CDR3: CASSPGRSSYEQYF. CDR3 in DNA: TGTGCCAGCTCGCCCGGGAGGTCGTCCTACGAGCAGTACTTC.

About this clone itself: The sample contains more than one DNA sequence encoding this CDR3. The chain links TRBV13 to TRBJ2-7; D not resolved. Germline CDR1 PRHDT, CDR2 FYEKMQ (reference sequence). The CDR3 length is 13 residues. The V gene lost 0 bases and the J gene lost 0 bases, with 3 bases spanning the gap. In DNA, the CDR3 is TGTGCCAGCAGCTTAGGCTCCTCCTACGAGCAGTACTTC. This translates into CASSLGSSYEQYF.

In DNA, the CDR3 is TGTGCCAGCTCACCAGCCGGGACAGGGGGATACGAGCAGTACTTC. This gives the protein CASSPAGTGGYEQYF. The rearrangement joins TRBV18 to TRBJ2-7; TRBD1 agrees at 11 bases. Germline assignment: CDR1 KGHSH and CDR2 LQKENI. The CDR3 has 15 amino acids. V was pared by 2 bases and J by 4 bases, with 4 bases of the junction left unmatched.

V usage is TRBV27 and J usage is TRBJ1-2, with TRBD1 as a possible D gene (6 bases). Trimming left V 0 bases short and J 4 bases short, with 12 bases between. From germline, CDR1 is MNHEY and CDR2 SMNVEV (reference sequence). This CDR3 region has 15 residues. CDR3 region: CASSLSRQGRYGYTF. As DNA, the CDR3 is TGTGCCAGCAGTTTATCGAGGCAGGGGCGCTATGGCTACACCTTC.

The chain joins TRBV6-1 to TRBJ2-2; 16 nucleotides align to TRBD2. Germline trimming cut 8 bases from V and 7 bases from J; bases unmatched to any gene: 4. The CDR3 consists of 15 residues. Per germline, CDR1 MNHNS and CDR2 SASEGT. In nucleotides, the CDR3 is TGTGCCAGCGGGACTAGCGGGAGGGCTCGCGGGGAGCTGTTTTTT. It yields the protein CASGTSGRARGELFF.

This clone was counted between two and nine times. This sequence joins TRBV7-8 and TRBJ1-6, with D possibly TRBD1 on 5 matching bases. V was trimmed by 5 bases and J by 7 bases, leaving 21 bases between them. Germline CDR1 is SGHVS and CDR2 is FQNEAQ. The CDR3 spans 17 residues. The CDR3 sequence is CASSKGPWMDTNSPLHF. The CDR3 region has the DNA TGTGCCAGCAGCAAGGGGCCCTGGATGGATACAAATTCACCCCTCCACTTT.

J is TRBJ1-6 and V is TRBV7-9, with unresolved D. From germline, CDR1 is SEHNR and CDR2 FQNEAQ (reference sequence). Trimming took off 8 bases at V and 8 bases at J, with 13 bases between the two ends. This CDR3 spans 13 amino acids. The CDR3 nucleotides read TGTGCCAGCCCGGGTCTAGAGGATTCACCCCTCCACTTT. This gives the protein CASPGLEDSPLHF.